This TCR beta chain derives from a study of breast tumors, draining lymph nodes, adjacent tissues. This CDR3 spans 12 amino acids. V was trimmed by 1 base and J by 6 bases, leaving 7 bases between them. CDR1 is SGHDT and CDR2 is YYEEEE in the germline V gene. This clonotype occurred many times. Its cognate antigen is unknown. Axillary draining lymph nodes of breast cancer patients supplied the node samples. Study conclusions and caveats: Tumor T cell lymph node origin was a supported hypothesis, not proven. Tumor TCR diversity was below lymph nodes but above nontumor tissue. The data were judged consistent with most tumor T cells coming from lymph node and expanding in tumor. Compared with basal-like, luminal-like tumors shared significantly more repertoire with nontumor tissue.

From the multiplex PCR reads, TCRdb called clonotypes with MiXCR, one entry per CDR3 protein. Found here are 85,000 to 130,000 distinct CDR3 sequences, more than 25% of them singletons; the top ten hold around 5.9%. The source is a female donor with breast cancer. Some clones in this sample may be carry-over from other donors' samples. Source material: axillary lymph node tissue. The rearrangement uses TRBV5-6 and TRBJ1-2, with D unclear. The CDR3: CASSLNGDGYTF. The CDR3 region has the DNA TGTGCCAGCAGCTTGAATGGAGATGGCTACACCTTC.